The 25 T cell receptor beta chains presented below share a single source sample, sequenced in a study of regulatory T cells in long-lasting Graves disease. Arm-PCR with iRepertoire HTBI primers amplified the CDR3 regions for these TCR beta libraries. TCRdb called the multiplex PCR reads again in MiXCR, with one record for every CDR3 protein. This table has around 510,000 distinct CDR3 sequences, around 21% appearing once. Noted time point: persistent/refractory GD, antithyroid drugs over 5 years with positive TRAb. With RNA extracted from PBMCs as input, the TCR library was made. The specimen comprised peripheral blood mononuclear cells (PBMCs), sampled when the disease was refractory, from a patient treated with antithyroid drugs. The receptor source for this set is a female donor with Graves disease.

The chain is built from TRBV20-1 and TRBJ1-1; 10 bases align to TRBD1. There are 17 residues in the CDR3. In germline, CDR1 is DFQATT, CDR2 SNEGSKA (reference sequence). The V segment lost 5 bases and the J segment 6 bases; nucleotides outside the gene matches: 18. As DNA, the CDR3 is TGCAGTGCTTCCCCGGGACAGGGGATGGGGCAAAGGCCTGAAGCTTTCTTT. Protein product: CSASPGQGMGQRPEAFF.

V and J are TRBV6-1 and TRBJ1-5, with 7 positions matching TRBD1. V gave up 7 bases and J gave up 3 bases; unmatched junction bases: 3. This CDR3 region has 13 residues. CDR1 MNHNS and CDR2 SASEGT come from the germline V gene. CDR3 loop: CASKDRLNQPQHF. The CDR3 bases are TGTGCCAGCAAGGACAGGCTCAATCAGCCCCAGCATTTT.

This sequence joins TRBV9 and TRBJ2-2, with D unclear. CDR1 SGDLS and CDR2 YYNGEE come from the germline V gene. CDR3 length equals 14 residues. Trimming removed 0 bases from V and 3 bases from J, with 6 bases in between. In DNA, the CDR3 is TGTGCCAGCAGCGTAGGAGGTTACACCGGGGAGCTGTTTTTT. Translation gives CASSVGGYTGELFF. The full variable domain, rest sourced from reference TRBV9 and TRBJ2-2, is DSGVTQTPKHLITATGQRVTLRCSPRSGDLSVYWYQQSLDQGLQFLIQYYNGEERAKGNILERFSAQQFPDLHSELNLSSLELGDSALYFCASSVGGYTGELFFGEGSRLTVL.

This clonotype was observed a handful of times. This chain joins TRBV28 and TRBJ2-1; 11 bases line up with TRBD2. V lost 5 bases and J lost 6; bases outside the gene matches: 6. CDR1 and CDR2 from the germline V gene are MDHEN and SYDVKM. The CDR3 contains 15 residues. The CDR3 DNA is TGTGCCAGCAGTCCTACTAGCGGGAGCTCCAATGAGCAGTTCTTC. Translating gives CASSPTSGSSNEQFF.

The gene calls are TRBV25-1 and TRBJ2-7; TRBD1 is a possible D gene (6 bases). Germline V gene data show CDR1 as MGHDK and CDR2 as SYGVNS. The V and J ends lost 4 bases and 5 bases respectively, with 12 bases between them. This CDR3 spans 13 amino acids. Here the CDR3 reads CASSGYRVDEQYF. CDR3 bases: TGTGCCAGCAGTGGGTACAGGGTTGACGAGCAGTACTTC.

This chain connects TRBV11-2 to TRBJ2-3; TRBD2 is a possible D gene (7 bases). Germline CDR1 and CDR2: SGHAT and FQNNGV. V lost 0 bases to trimming and J lost 11 bases, with 18 bases between them. The length of the CDR3 is 15 residues. CDR3 DNA sequence: TGTGCCAGCAGCTTAGATCCTAGGGGGGGGGCCAAGCAGTATTTT. Its protein is CASSLDPRGGAKQYF. Variable domain in full (rest from reference TRBV11-2 and TRBJ2-3): EAGVAQSPRYKIIEKRQSVAFWCNPISGHATLYWYQQILGQGPKLLIQFQNNGVVDDSQLPKDRFSAERLKGVDSTLKIQPAKLEDSAVYLCASSLDPRGGAKQYFGPGTRLTVL.

V usage is TRBV12-3 or TRBV12-4 and J usage is TRBJ2-3, with D maybe TRBD2 (6 bases). The CDR3 is made up of 17 amino acids. V was trimmed by 2 bases and J by 1 base, leaving 16 bases between them. CDR3 region: CASSLTPSSVGTDTQYF. CDR3 nucleotides: TGTGCCAGCAGTTTAACCCCTTCTAGCGTCGGCACAGATACGCAGTATTTT.

There are a few counts of this clonotype. This chain connects TRBV6-2 or TRBV6-3 to TRBJ1-2, with D perhaps TRBD1 (5 bases). V shed 10 bases and J shed 0 bases, with 15 bases lying between them. The germline gives CDR1 MNHEY, CDR2 SVGEGT. CDR3 length equals 14 residues. CDR3 sequence (DNA): TGTGCCACCGGTAGTAGGGGACCTAACTATGGCTACACCTTC. This codes for CATGSRGPNYGYTF.

This clonotype was counted at least ten times. V usage is TRBV28 and J usage is TRBJ1-5; D ambiguous. The CDR3 runs 12 residues. Trimming stripped 3 bases from V and 12 bases from J, with 12 bases between. Germline V gene sequence: CDR1 MDHEN, CDR2 SYDVKM. The CDR3 here is CASSFGPFYQHF. Written as DNA, the CDR3 is TGTGCCAGCAGTTTCGGCCCGTTTTACCAGCATTTT.

This chain connects TRBV19 to TRBJ1-5; D unclear. Germline V gene lookup returns CDR1 LNHDA and CDR2 SQIVND (reference sequence). The CDR3 covers 16 residues. Deletions cut 3 bases from V and 0 bases from J, with 12 bases between. This CDR3 reads CASSMMADYSNQPQHF. The CDR3 nucleotides read TGTGCCAGTAGTATGATGGCAGATTATAGCAATCAGCCCCAGCATTTT. The whole variable domain, filled in from reference TRBV19 and TRBJ1-5, reads DGGITQSPKYLFRKEGQNVTLSCEQNLNHDAMYWYRQDPGQGLRLIYYSQIVNDFQKGDIAEGYSVSREKKESFPLTVTSAQKNPTAFYLCASSMMADYSNQPQHFGDGTRLSIL.

This clonotype has ten or more counts. V usage is TRBV7-2 and J usage is TRBJ2-7, with D unclear. CDR3 size: 12 residues. Germline CDR1 SGHTA, CDR2 FQGNSA. V lost 5 bases and J 4 bases, leaving 9 bases between the germline ends. The CDR3 DNA reads TGTGCCAGCAGCATAATGGGTTACGAGCAGTACTTC. Translated, it gives CASSIMGYEQYF. Filled out from reference TRBV7-2 and TRBJ2-7, the complete variable domain reads GAGVSQSPSNKVTEKGKDVELRCDPISGHTALYWYRQSLGQGLEFLIYFQGNSAPDKSGLPSDRFSAERTGGSVSTLTIQRTQQEDSAVYLCASSIMGYEQYFGPGTRLTVT.

To note about this clonotype: Mismatch with germline at one junction end may stem from a read error. The J gene is TRBJ1-5, the V gene TRBV6-1; D is undetermined. Looked up from germline, CDR1 is MNHNS and CDR2 is SASEGT. The CDR3 spans 16 residues. CDR3: CASRVTAVYSNQSQHF. The DNA of the CDR3 is TGTGCCAGCAGGGTTACTGCGGTTTATAGCAATCAGTCCCAGCATTTT.

This clonotype was detected ten times or more. The chain joins TRBV6-5 to TRBJ2-7; the D gene is possibly TRBD2 (5 bases). Germline CDR1 reads MNHEY; CDR2 reads SVGAGI. V lost 0 bases and J 6 bases, leaving 9 bases between the germline ends. The CDR3 totals 13 residues. In DNA form, the CDR3 reads TGTGCCAGCAGTTACTCAATGGCGGGCGAGCAGTACTTC. This codes for CASSYSMAGEQYF.

This clonotype has only one observation. A much larger clone sits a single nucleotide away, making a read error possible. The CDR3 nucleotides read TGTGCCAGCAGCTTAGAGGTAGGGAGCGGGAGGCTTAGCCCCTACGAGCAGTACTTC. Translating it yields CASSLEVGSGRLSPYEQYF. The chain uses TRBV11-1 and TRBJ2-7, with TRBD2 identical over 9 bases. V lost 1 base, J lost 2 bases, and 15 bases stayed unmatched. The germline CDR1 and CDR2 sequences are SGHAT and FQDESV (reference sequence). This CDR3 has 19 residues. Complete variable domain (other parts from reference TRBV11-1 and TRBJ2-7): EAEVAQSPRYKITEKSQAVAFWCDPISGHATLYWYRQILGQGPELLVQFQDESVVDDSQLPKDRFSAERLKGVDSTLKIQPAELGDSAMYLCASSLEVGSGRLSPYEQYFGPGTRLTVT.

This clonotype has only a few counts. The rearrangement joins TRBV29-1 to TRBJ1-1, with 7 bases identical to TRBD1. J lost 7 bases, V lost 7 bases, and 9 bases had no gene match. The CDR3 extends over 12 amino acids. Germline V CDR1 and CDR2: SQVTM, ANQGSEA. The DNA of the CDR3 is TGCAGCGGAAGGACAGGACAAGGTGAAGCTTTCTTT. Translating gives CSGRTGQGEAFF.

This clonotype occurred a few times. This chain links TRBV7-3 with TRBJ2-2; D possibly matches TRBD1 or TRBD2 (5 bases each). The V end lost 5 bases, the J end lost 5 bases, and 15 bases lay between the germline ends. Germline CDR1 SGHTA, CDR2 FQGTGA. CDR3 length equals 15 residues. Here the CDR3 DNA reads TGTGCCAGCAGCGCCAGGGACGGGACGACCGGGGAGCTGTTTTTT. Amino acids: CASSARDGTTGELFF. Using reference TRBV7-3 and TRBJ2-2 for the parts outside the CDR3, the full variable domain is GAGVSQTPSNKVTEKGKYVELRCDPISGHTALYWYRQSLGQGPEFLIYFQGTGAADDSGLPNDRFFAVRPEGSVSTLKIQRTERGDSAVYLCASSARDGTTGELFFGEGSRLTVL.

The gene calls are TRBV7-2 and TRBJ2-4, with 10 positions matching TRBD1. V lost 5 bases and J lost 1; bases outside the gene matches: 8. Germline CDR1 SGHTA, CDR2 FQGNSA. The CDR3 has 17 amino acids. CDR3 sequence: CASSGRRQGAAKNIQYF. The DNA for the CDR3 is TGTGCCAGCAGCGGGCGCAGACAGGGGGCCGCCAAAAACATTCAGTACTTC. The variable domain in full, completed from reference TRBV7-2 and TRBJ2-4, reads GAGVSQSPSNKVTEKGKDVELRCDPISGHTALYWYRQSLGQGLEFLIYFQGNSAPDKSGLPSDRFSAERTGGSVSTLTIQRTQQEDSAVYLCASSGRRQGAAKNIQYFGAGTRLSVL.

Details on this clonotype: This may be a read error, as it is one base from a much larger clone. The DNA for the CDR3 is TGTGGCAGCAGCTCCCTGGGACGGGGGAACACTGAAGCTTTCTTT. Its protein is CGSSSLGRGNTEAFF. The chain is built from TRBV11-2 and TRBJ1-1; D is perhaps TRBD1 (5 bases). The germline V gene encodes CDR1 SGHAT and CDR2 FQNNGV. The CDR3 is 15 residues long. The whole variable domain, filled in from reference TRBV11-2 and TRBJ1-1, reads EAGVAQSPRYKIIEKRQSVAFWCNPISGHATLYWYQQILGQGPKLLIQFQNNGVVDDSQLPKDRFSAERLKGVDSTLKIQPAKLEDSAVYLCGSSSLGRGNTEAFFGQGTRLTVV.

This clonotype showed up many times. This chain uses TRBV5-6 with TRBJ2-7; D not certain. With 0 bases removed from V and 6 bases from J, the gap between germline ends came to 16 bases. CDR3 length: 15 amino acids. Germline assignment: CDR1 SGHDT and CDR2 YYEEEE. CDR3 DNA sequence: TGTGCCAGCAGCTTGGCCAATTCAGGCTTCCGCGAGCAGTACTTC. Its protein product is CASSLANSGFREQYF.

This clonotype was seen only a few times. This chain links TRBV6-2 or TRBV6-3 with TRBJ1-5; D call uncertain. V was shortened by 0 bases and J by 7 bases, with 7 bases between the two germline ends. The CDR3 contains 13 residues. Germline V CDR1 and CDR2: MNHEY, SVGEGT. The CDR3 loop reads CASSYSTKQPQHF. In DNA form, the CDR3 reads TGTGCCAGCAGTTACTCGACGAAACAGCCCCAGCATTTT.

This chain connects TRBV4-3 to TRBJ1-6; 7 nucleotides align to TRBD1. J lost 9 bases, V lost 0 bases, and 14 bases had no gene match. The V gene's germline CDR1 is LGHNA and CDR2 YSLEER. This CDR3 has 18 residues. Written as DNA, the CDR3 is TGCGCCAGCAGCCAAGAAGCTTGGTCCGAGACAGGGTCTTCACCCCTCCACTTT. Its protein product is CASSQEAWSETGSSPLHF.

The V gene is TRBV28, the J gene TRBJ2-3, with a tentative D call TRBD2 (6 bases). Between the trimmed V and J ends, which lost 0 bases and 2 bases, there was a span of 15 bases. CDR1 is MDHEN and CDR2 is SYDVKM in the germline V gene. This CDR3 contains 17 residues. The CDR3 nucleotides are TGTGCCAGCAGTTTATGGTCGGGACGGGGGAACACAGATACGCAGTATTTT. Residues: CASSLWSGRGNTDTQYF.

This clonotype has a handful of counts. The CDR3 protein is CAWSGGQGASMNTEAFF. CDR3 nucleotides: TGTGCCTGGAGTGGAGGACAGGGGGCCTCCATGAACACTGAAGCTTTCTTT. V is TRBV30 and J is TRBJ1-1; TRBD1 agrees at 11 bases. The CDR3 has 17 amino acids. With 1 base clipped from V and 0 bases from J, the junction kept 7 bases outside the gene matches. Looked up from germline, CDR1 is GTSNPN and CDR2 is SVGIG (reference sequence).

This clonotype was detected many times. The chain links TRBV2 to TRBJ2-7; 10 bases match TRBD2. CDR1 is SNHLY, CDR2 FYNNEI, per germline. J lost 6 bases, V lost 2 bases, and 7 bases had no gene match. The CDR3 is 15 residues long. The CDR3 here is CASSERSSGSGEQYF. The DNA for the CDR3 is TGTGCCAGCAGTGAACGGTCTAGCGGGAGTGGCGAGCAGTACTTC. The full variable domain, its missing parts supplied by reference TRBV2 and TRBJ2-7, is EPEVTQTPSHQVTQMGQEVILRCVPISNHLYFYWYRQILGQKVEFLVSFYNNEISEKSEIFDDQFSVERPDGSNFTLKIRSTKLEDSAMYFCASSERSSGSGEQYFGPGTRLTVT.

The rearrangement joins TRBV20-1 to TRBJ2-7, with 9 nucleotides matching TRBD2. This CDR3 is built from 16 residues. Germline V CDR1 and CDR2: DFQATT, SNEGSKA (reference sequence). Germline trimming cut 5 bases from V and 4 bases from J; bases unmatched to any gene: 15. The CDR3 protein is CSAQGTHSGRSYEQYF. In nucleotides, the CDR3 is TGCAGTGCTCAGGGGACCCATAGCGGGAGATCGTACGAGCAGTACTTC.